This TCR beta chain originates from a study of post-analysis software for immune sequencing data. Findings and limits, study-wide: In patients, five or six TRBV segments were more frequent than in controls, with TRBV5-6, TRBV5-1 and TRBV20-1 among them.

Tagging with unique molecular identifiers was a feature of the TCR beta cDNA libraries. Each sample of about 1 to 10 million input T cells yielded around 500,000 cDNA molecules, so each molecule approximated one T cell. TCRdb re-called the PCR reads with MiXCR, one entry per CDR3 protein. The sample holds around 190,000 distinct CDR3 sequences; 29% are singletons and the top ten take 3.4%. The sample holds a few counts of this clonotype. Its antigen is not identified. The CDR3 sequence is 16 residues long. V was trimmed by 1 base and J by 0 bases, leaving 9 bases between them. Per germline, CDR1 MGHDK and CDR2 SYGVNS.

Sequencing was performed on blood. The receptor's source is a girl aged 2 to 17 with multiple sclerosis. J is TRBJ2-2 and V is TRBV25-1; tentatively, D is TRBD2 (5 bases). The CDR3 bases are TGTGCCAGCAGTGAATTTAGACTAACGAACACCGGGGAGCTGTTTTTT. It yields the protein CASSEFRLTNTGELFF.